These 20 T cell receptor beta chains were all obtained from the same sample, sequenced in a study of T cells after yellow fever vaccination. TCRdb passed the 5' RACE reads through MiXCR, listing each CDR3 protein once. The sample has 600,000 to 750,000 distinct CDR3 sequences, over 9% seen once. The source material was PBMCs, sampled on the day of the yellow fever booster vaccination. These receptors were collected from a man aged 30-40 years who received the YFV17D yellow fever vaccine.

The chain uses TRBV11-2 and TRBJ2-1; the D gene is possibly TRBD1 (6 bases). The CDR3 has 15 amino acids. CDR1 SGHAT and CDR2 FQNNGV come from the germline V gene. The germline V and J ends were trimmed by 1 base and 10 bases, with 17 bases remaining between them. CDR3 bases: TGTGCCAGCAGCTTAGTTCAGGGGATAGGGGTCGAGCAGTTCTTC. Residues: CASSLVQGIGVEQFF.

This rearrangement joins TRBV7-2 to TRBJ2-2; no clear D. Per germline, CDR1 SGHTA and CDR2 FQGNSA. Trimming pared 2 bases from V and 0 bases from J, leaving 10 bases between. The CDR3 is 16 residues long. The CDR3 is CASSLYNFANTGELFF. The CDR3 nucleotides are TGTGCCAGCAGCTTATATAACTTCGCGAACACCGGGGAGCTGTTTTTT.

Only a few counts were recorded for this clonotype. CDR3 nucleotides: TGTGCCAGCAGCTCTACTAGCGGGATGGAACAAGAGACCCAGTACTTC. Translated, it gives CASSSTSGMEQETQYF. This chain joins TRBV5-4 and TRBJ2-5, with 10 bases lining up with TRBD2. This CDR3 has 16 amino acids. Looked up from germline, CDR1 is SGHNT and CDR2 is YYREEE (reference sequence). Trimming removed 3 bases from V and 2 bases from J; junction bases left unmatched: 7.

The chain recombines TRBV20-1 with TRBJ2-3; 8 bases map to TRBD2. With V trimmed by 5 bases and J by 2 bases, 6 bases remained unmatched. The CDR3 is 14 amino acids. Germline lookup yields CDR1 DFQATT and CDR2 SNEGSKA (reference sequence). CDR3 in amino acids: CSASRTSPTDTQYF. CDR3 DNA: TGCAGTGCTTCCAGGACTAGCCCCACAGATACGCAGTATTTT.

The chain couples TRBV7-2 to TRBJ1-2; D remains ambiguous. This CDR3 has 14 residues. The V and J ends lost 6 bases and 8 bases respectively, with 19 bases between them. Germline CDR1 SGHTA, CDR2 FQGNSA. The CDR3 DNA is TGTGCCAGCAGTCCCCGGGATGGGATGGTGGGCTACACCTTC. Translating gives CASSPRDGMVGYTF.

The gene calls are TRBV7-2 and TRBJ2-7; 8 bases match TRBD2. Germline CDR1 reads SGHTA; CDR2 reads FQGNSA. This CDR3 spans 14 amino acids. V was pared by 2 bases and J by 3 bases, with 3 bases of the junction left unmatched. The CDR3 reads CASSLTGGYYEQYF. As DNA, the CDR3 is TGTGCCAGCAGCTTAACGGGGGGGTACTACGAGCAGTACTTC.

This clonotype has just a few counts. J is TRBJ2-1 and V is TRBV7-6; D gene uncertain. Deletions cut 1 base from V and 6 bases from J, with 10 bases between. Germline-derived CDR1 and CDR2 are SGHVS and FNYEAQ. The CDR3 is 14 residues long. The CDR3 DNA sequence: TGTGCCAGCAGCTTAGTCAAATATGGCAATGAGCAGTTCTTC. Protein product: CASSLVKYGNEQFF.

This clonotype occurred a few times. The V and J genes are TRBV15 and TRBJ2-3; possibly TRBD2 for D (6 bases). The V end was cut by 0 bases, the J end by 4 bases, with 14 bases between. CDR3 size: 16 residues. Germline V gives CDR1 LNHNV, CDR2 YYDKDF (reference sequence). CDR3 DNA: TGTGCCACCAGCAGAGATGGGGGGAACGGCGCAGATACGCAGTATTTT. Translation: CATSRDGGNGADTQYF.

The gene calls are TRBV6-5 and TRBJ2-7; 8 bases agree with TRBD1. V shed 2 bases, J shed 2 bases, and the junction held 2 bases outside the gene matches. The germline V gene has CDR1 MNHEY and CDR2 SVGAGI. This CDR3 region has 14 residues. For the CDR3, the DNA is TGTGCCAGCAGTTACATGACAGGGGCCTACGAGCAGTACTTC. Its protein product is CASSYMTGAYEQYF.

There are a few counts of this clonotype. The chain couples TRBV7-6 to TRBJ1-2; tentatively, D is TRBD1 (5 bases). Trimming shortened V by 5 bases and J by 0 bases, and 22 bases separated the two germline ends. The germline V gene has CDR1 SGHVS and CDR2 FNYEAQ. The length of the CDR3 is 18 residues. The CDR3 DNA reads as TGTGCCAGCAGCACATCCGAGTCGGGGGTTCCCCCTAACTATGGCTACACCTTC. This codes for CASSTSESGVPPNYGYTF.

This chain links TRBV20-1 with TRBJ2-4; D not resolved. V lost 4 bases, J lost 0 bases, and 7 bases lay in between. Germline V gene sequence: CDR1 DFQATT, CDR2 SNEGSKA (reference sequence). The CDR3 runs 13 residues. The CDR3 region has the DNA TGCAGTGCTAAGTCCGAAGCCAAAAACATTCAGTACTTC. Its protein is CSAKSEAKNIQYF.

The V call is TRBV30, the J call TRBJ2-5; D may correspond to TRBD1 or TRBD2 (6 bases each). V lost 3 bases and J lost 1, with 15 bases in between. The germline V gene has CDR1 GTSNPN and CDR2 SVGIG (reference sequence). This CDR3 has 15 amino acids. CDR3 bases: TGTGCCTGGAGCGCGCTGGGGGGCGTCCAAGAGACCCAGTACTTC. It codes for CAWSALGGVQETQYF. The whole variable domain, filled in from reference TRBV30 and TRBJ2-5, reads SQTIHQWPATLVQPVGSPLSLECTVEGTSNPNLYWYRQAAGRGLQLLFYSVGIGQISSEVPQNLSASRPQDRQFILSSKKLLLSDSGFYLCAWSALGGVQETQYFGPGTRLLVL.

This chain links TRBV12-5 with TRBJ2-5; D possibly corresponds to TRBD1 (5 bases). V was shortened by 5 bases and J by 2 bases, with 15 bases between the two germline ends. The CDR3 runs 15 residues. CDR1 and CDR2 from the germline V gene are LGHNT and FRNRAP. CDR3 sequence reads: CASGPGTRTQETQYF. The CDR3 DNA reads TGTGCTAGTGGTCCTGGTACAAGGACACAAGAGACCCAGTACTTC.

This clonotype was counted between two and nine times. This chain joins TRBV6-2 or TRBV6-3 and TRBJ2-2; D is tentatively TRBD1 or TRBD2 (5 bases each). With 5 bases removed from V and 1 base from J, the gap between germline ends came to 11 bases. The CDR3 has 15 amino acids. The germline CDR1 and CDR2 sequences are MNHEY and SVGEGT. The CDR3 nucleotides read TGTGCCAGCAGTCGACAGCGGTGGAACACCGGGGAGCTGTTTTTT. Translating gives CASSRQRWNTGELFF.

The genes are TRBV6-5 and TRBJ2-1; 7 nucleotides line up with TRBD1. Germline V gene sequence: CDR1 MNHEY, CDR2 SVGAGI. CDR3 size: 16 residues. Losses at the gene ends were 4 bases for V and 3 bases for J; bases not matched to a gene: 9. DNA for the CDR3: TGTGCCAGCAGTTCCCGACAGGGATCTAACTACAATGAGCAGTTCTTC. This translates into CASSSRQGSNYNEQFF.

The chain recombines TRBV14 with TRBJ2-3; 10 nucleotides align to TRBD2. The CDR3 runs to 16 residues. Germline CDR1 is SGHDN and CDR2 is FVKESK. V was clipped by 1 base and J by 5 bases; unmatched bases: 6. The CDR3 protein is CASSQGGLAVLDTQYF. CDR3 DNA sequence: TGTGCCAGCAGCCAAGGAGGACTAGCGGTACTAGATACGCAGTATTTT.

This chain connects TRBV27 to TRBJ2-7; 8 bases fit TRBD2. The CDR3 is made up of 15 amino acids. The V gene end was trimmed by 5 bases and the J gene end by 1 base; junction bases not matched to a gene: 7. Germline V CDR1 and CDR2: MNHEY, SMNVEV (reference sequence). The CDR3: CASSKTSGSSYEQYF. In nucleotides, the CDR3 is TGTGCCAGCAGTAAAACTAGCGGATCTTCCTACGAGCAGTACTTC.

In DNA, the CDR3 is TGTGCCATCAGCCGGGAGGGCCAAGAGACCCAGTACTTC. It translates to CAISREGQETQYF. The chain has TRBV10-3 and TRBJ2-5; 8 bases fit TRBD2. The V and J ends lost 6 bases and 1 base, in that order; junction bases with no gene match: 1. The CDR3 extends over 13 amino acids. Germline assignment: CDR1 ENHRY and CDR2 SYGVKD.

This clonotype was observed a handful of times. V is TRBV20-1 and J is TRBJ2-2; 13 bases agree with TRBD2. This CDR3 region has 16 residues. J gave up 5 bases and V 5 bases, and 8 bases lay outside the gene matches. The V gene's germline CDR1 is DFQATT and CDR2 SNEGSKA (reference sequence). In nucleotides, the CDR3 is TGCAGTGCTCCTTGGGTGGGACTAGCGGGGACCGGGGAGCTGTTTTTT. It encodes CSAPWVGLAGTGELFF.

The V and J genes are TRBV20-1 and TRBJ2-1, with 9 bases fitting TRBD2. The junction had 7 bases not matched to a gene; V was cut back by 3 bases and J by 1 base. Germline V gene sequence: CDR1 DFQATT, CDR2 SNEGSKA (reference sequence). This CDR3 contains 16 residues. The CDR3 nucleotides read TGCAGTGCTAGGTGGGCGGGAGGGCGATCCTACAATGAGCAGTTCTTC. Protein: CSARWAGGRSYNEQFF.